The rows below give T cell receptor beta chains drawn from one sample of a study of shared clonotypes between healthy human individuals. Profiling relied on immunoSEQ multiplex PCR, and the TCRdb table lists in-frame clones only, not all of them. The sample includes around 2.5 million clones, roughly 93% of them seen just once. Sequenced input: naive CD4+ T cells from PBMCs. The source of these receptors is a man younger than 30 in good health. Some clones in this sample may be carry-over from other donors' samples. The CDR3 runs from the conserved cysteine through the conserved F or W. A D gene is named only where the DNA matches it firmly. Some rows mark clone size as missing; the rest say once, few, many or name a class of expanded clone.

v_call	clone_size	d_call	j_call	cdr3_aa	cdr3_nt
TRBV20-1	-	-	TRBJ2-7	CSASTGYEQYF	TGCAGTGCTAGTACTGGCTACGAGCAGTACTTC
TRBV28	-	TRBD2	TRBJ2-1	CASSWTSGQLYNEQFF	TGTGCCAGCAGTTGGACTAGCGGGCAACTTTACAATGAGCAGTTCTTC
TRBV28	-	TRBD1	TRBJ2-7	CATQGQGRKTYEQYF	TGTGCCACACAGGGACAGGGGAGAAAGACCTACGAGCAGTACTTC
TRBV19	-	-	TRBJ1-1	CASSRQVGGTEAFF	TGTGCCAGTAGCCGACAGGTGGGTGGCACTGAAGCTTTCTTT
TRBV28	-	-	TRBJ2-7	CASRRPGLSYEQYF	TGTGCCAGCAGACGACCGGGACTCAGCTACGAGCAGTACTTC
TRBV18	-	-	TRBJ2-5	CASSFTRTQETQYF	TGTGCCAGCTCATTTACACGGACTCAAGAGACCCAGTACTTC
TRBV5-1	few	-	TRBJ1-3	CASSLGSSGNTIYF	TGCGCCAGCAGCTTGGGCTCCTCTGGAAACACCATATATTTT
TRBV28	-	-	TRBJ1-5	CASSLRALNQPQHF	TGTGCCAGTAGCCTTCGGGCCCTCAATCAGCCCCAGCATTTT
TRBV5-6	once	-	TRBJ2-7	CASSLGLAYSYEQYF	TGTGCCAGCAGCTTGGGTCTAGCTTACTCGTACGAGCAGTACTTC
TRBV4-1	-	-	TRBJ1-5	CASSQPGGVRDNQPQHF	TGCGCCAGCAGCCAACCCGGGGGGGTTAGGGACAATCAGCCCCAGCATTTT
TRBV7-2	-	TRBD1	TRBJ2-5	CASKKGQGRETQYF	TGTGCCAGCAAAAAAGGACAGGGGCGGGAGACCCAGTACTTC
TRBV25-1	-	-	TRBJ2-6	CASSGDSGANVLTF	TGTGCCAGCAGTGGGGACTCTGGGGCCAACGTCCTGACTTTC
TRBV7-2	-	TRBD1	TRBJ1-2	CASSLVGGGRWYGYTF	TGTGCCAGCAGCTTAGTAGGAGGGGGCAGGTGGTATGGCTACACCTTC
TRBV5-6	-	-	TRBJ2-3	CASSNPDRDTQYF	TGTGCCAGCAGCAACCCGGACAGAGATACGCAGTATTTT
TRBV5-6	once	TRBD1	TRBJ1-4	CASSLRQGSNEKLFF	TGTGCCAGCAGCTTGCGACAGGGGTCTAATGAAAAACTGTTTTTT
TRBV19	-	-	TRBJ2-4	CASSTLPGLLYIQYF	TGTGCCAGTAGTACCCTCCCGGGACTTTTATACATTCAGTACTTC
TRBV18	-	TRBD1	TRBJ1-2	CASSVPQGALDGYTF	TGTGCCAGCTCAGTACCACAGGGGGCCTTGGATGGCTACACCTTC
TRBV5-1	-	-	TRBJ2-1	CASSFGRRQGINNEQFF	TGCGCCAGCAGCTTCGGTCGAAGGCAGGGGATTAACAATGAGCAGTTCTTC
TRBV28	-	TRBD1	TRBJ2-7	CASRPITGQRYEQYF	TGTGCCAGCAGACCTATTACGGGACAGAGGTACGAGCAGTACTTC
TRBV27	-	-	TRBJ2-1	CASSLASRQVGDNEQFF	TGTGCCAGCAGTCTGGCCTCCCGACAGGTCGGGGACAATGAGCAGTTCTTC
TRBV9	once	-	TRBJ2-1	CASSAPSGFYNEQFF	TGTGCCAGCAGCGCCCCGTCAGGGTTCTACAATGAGCAGTTCTTC
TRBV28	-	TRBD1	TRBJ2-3	CASSLTTGGGTDTQYF	TGTGCCAGCAGTTTGACGACAGGGGGCGGCACAGATACGCAGTATTTT
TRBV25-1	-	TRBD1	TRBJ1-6	CASSRADRVNSPLHF	TGTGCCAGCAGTAGAGCCGACAGGGTCAATTCACCCCTCCACTTT
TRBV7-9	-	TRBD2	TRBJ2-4	CASPGLAGGRAKNIQYF	TGTGCCAGCCCGGGACTAGCGGGAGGACGGGCCAAAAACATTCAGTACTTC
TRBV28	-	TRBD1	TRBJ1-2	CASRLHRGANYGYTF	TGTGCCAGCAGGTTACACAGGGGTGCAAACTATGGCTACACCTTC
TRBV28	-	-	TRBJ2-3	CASSFSGRGADTQYF	TGTGCCAGCAGTTTTTCCGGGAGAGGGGCAGATACGCAGTATTTT
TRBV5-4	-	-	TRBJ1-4	CASSLRLGSEKLFF	TGTGCCAGCAGCTTAAGATTAGGGTCTGAAAAACTGTTTTTT
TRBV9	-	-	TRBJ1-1	CASSVVEGGTEAFF	TGTGCCAGCAGCGTAGTGGAGGGCGGAACTGAAGCTTTCTTT
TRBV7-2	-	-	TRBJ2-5	CASSLVSEPQETQYF	TGTGCCAGCAGCTTAGTTTCCGAGCCACAAGAGACCCAGTACTTC
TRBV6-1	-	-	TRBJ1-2	CASSVSVYGYTF	TGTGCCAGCAGTGTCTCGGTCTATGGCTACACCTTC
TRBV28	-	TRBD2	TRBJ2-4	CAAREGLAKNIQYF	TGTGCCGCACGGGAGGGATTAGCCAAAAACATTCAGTACTTC
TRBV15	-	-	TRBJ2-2	CATSSSRTYNTGELFF	TGTGCCACCAGCAGTTCGAGGACGTACAACACCGGGGAGCTGTTTTTT
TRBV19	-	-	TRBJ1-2	CASSAQVTGYTF	TGTGCCAGTAGTGCACAGGTTACTGGCTACACCTTC
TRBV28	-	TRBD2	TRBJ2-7	CASSSGTSGRGEQYF	TGTGCCAGCAGTTCCGGGACTAGCGGGAGGGGTGAGCAGTACTTC
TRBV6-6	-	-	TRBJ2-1	CASSRGNNEQFF	TGTGCCAGCAGTAGGGGCAACAATGAGCAGTTCTTC
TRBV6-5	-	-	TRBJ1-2	CASNGGRSGYTF	TGTGCCAGCAATGGGGGGCGAAGTGGCTACACCTTC
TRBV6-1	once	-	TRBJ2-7	CASNSLGRGAYEQYF	TGTGCCAGCAATTCCCTGGGACGGGGAGCCTACGAGCAGTACTTC
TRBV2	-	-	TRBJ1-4	CASSPEFNEKLFF	TGTGCCAGCAGTCCCGAATTTAATGAAAAACTGTTTTTT
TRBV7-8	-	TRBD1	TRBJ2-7	CASSPQGARSYEQYF	TGTGCCAGCAGCCCACAGGGGGCTAGGTCCTACGAGCAGTACTTC
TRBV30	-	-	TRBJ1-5	CAWSGQGYQPQHF	TGTGCCTGGAGTGGGCAGGGGTATCAGCCCCAGCATTTT
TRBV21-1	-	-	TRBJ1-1	CASRKQQDLRGREDTEAFF	TGTGCCAGCAGAAAACAACAGGACCTCAGGGGGCGAGAGGACACTGAAGCTTTCTTT
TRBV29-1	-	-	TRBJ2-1	CSEDRDPARGEQFF	TGCAGCGAGGACCGGGACCCGGCTAGGGGTGAGCAGTTCTTC
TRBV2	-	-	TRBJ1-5	CASRGSNQPQHF	TGTGCCAGCAGGGGGAGTAATCAGCCCCAGCATTTT
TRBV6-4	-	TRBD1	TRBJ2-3	CASSRDRADTQYF	TGTGCCAGCAGTCGGGACAGGGCAGATACGCAGTATTTT
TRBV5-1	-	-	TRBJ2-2	CASSLSAAGELFF	TGCGCCAGCAGCTTGAGTGCAGCCGGGGAGCTGTTTTTT
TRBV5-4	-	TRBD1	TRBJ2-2	CASSPDRGAGELFF	TGTGCCAGCAGCCCGGACAGGGGGGCCGGGGAGCTGTTTTTT
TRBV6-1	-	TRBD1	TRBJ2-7	CASTQGQVSYEQYF	TGTGCCAGCACCCAGGGACAGGTATCCTACGAGCAGTACTTC
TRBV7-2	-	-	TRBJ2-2	CASSLDWGRSSAELFF	TGTGCCAGCAGTTTAGACTGGGGCAGGAGCTCCGCGGAGCTGTTTTTT
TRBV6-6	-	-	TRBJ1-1	CVAGDGSKNTEAFF	TGTGTCGCGGGGGACGGAAGCAAGAACACTGAAGCTTTCTTT